This T cell receptor (beta chain) was captured in a study of CDR3 diversity in severe acne. TCRdb recomputed calls from the PCR reads with MiXCR, one row per CDR3 protein. Of approximately 97,000 distinct CDR3 sequences in the sample, under 60% are singletons; the top ten hold around an eighth. CDR1 and CDR2 (germline): SEHNR, FQNEAQ (reference sequence). V dropped 5 bases and J dropped 2; count of bases not matched to a gene: 5. The CDR3 contains 16 residues. This receptor was identified in a male donor with acne. The specimen sequenced was blood. The rearrangement links TRBV7-9 to TRBJ2-2; 10 bases fit TRBD2. The CDR3 DNA reads TGTGCCAGCAGCAGCACTAGCGGGACAAACACCGGGGAGCTGTTTTTT. It encodes CASSSTSGTNTGELFF. Full variable domain (remainder filled in from reference TRBV7-9 and TRBJ2-2): DTGVSQNPRHKITKRGQNVTFRCDPISEHNRLYWYRQTLGQGPEFLTYFQNEAQLEKSRLLSDRFSAERPKGSFSTLEIQRTEQGDSAMYLCASSSTSGTNTGELFFGEGSRLTVL.